This T cell receptor beta chain originates from a study of Tregs in tolerant kidney transplant recipients. Regarding the study as a whole: Antigen-driven expansion was suggested because donor-specific Tregs expanded more than all Tregs in tolerant patients.

Libraries were prepared by immunoSEQ multiplex PCR; TCRdb keeps only in-frame clonotypes and omits some of them. The sample table includes tens of thousands of clones. Unmatched junction bases numbered 9, after V lost 4 bases and J lost 8 bases. In germline, CDR1 is SGHRS, CDR2 YFSETQ. The CDR3 sequence is 15 residues long. About this clone itself: As yet, its antigen is unknown. The read halts 3 residues ahead of the CDR3 end, with the missing end drawn from the germline J gene.

The TCR was taken from a human donor who received a combined kidney and bone marrow transplant. V is TRBV5-1 and J is TRBJ1-4; 9 nucleotides align to TRBD1. Sequenced here: CD4+ T cells from blood, sampled before the transplant. CDR3 DNA (partial): TGCGCCAGCAGCCCAACAGGGGGCGCCGGGGAAAAA. Its protein is CASSPTGGAGEK. The CDR3 in full is CASSPTGGAGEKLFF.